A selection of T cell receptor beta chains follows, all from one sample in a study of technical replicates of blood from a handful of donors. Sequencing was performed with immunoSEQ multiplex PCR; in TCRdb, only in-frame clones are kept and a portion is missing. The sample has under 85,000 clones; just under 95% are singletons. Sequencing was done on a sample of T cells isolated from PBMCs. These receptor sequences come from a human donor in good health. Both conserved end residues are part of each CDR3. A D gene is named only where the DNA matches it firmly. Only part of the rows carry a size: once, few, many, or a class if the clone is expanded.

>TRBJ1-5|TRBD1|TRBV27|NA
CASSDYRGQNQPQHF
TGTGCCAGCAGCGACTACAGGGGGCAGAATCAGCCCCAGCATTTT
>TRBJ1-5|TRBD1|TRBV7-2|NA
CASSSGTENQPQHF
TGTGCCAGCAGCTCCGGGACAGAGAATCAGCCCCAGCATTTT
>TRBJ1-1|NA|TRBV19|NA
CASSRGGLDTEAFF
TGTGCCAGTAGTCGGGGGGGGCTCGACACTGAAGCTTTCTTT
>TRBJ2-2|TRBD2|TRBV28|NA
CASSPGLAGWNTGELFF
TGTGCCAGCAGCCCGGGACTAGCGGGTTGGAACACCGGGGAGCTGTTTTTT
>TRBJ2-6|TRBD1|TRBV10-3|NA
CAISEPPWDSLFSGANVLTF
TGTGCCATCAGTGAGCCCCCCTGGGACAGCCTATTCTCTGGGGCCAACGTCCTGACTTTC
>TRBJ1-1|NA|TRBV9|NA
CASSPTFWRTEAFF
TGTGCCAGCAGCCCCACGTTTTGGAGGACTGAAGCTTTCTTT
>TRBJ2-7|NA|TRBV12-2|once
CASRLARVYSYEQYF
TGTGCAAGTCGCTTAGCGCGGGTCTACTCCTACGAGCAGTACTTC
>TRBJ2-7|NA|TRBV19|NA
CASSTSTVTYEQYF
TGTGCCAGTAGTACCTCGACAGTCACCTACGAGCAGTACTTC
>TRBJ2-3|NA|TRBV28|NA
CASSEVGGRQDTQYF
TGTGCCAGCAGTGAGGTCGGGGGGCGTCAAGATACGCAGTATTTT
>TRBJ2-2|NA|TRBV29-1|once
CSVETGWGELFF
TGCAGCGTTGAGACAGGATGGGGGGAGCTGTTTTTT
>TRBJ1-2|TRBD1|TRBV5-4|NA
CATGILGTANYGYTF
TGTGCCACCGGGATCCTTGGGACAGCTAACTATGGCTACACCTTC
>TRBJ2-3|NA|TRBV5-1|NA
CASSSQGSDTQYF
TGCGCCAGCAGCTCACAGGGCTCAGATACGCAGTATTTT
>TRBJ2-3|TRBD1|TRBV19|NA
CASSKTGFTDTQYF
TGTGCCAGTAGTAAGACAGGGTTCACAGATACGCAGTATTTT
>TRBJ1-1|NA|TRBV7-8|NA
CASSLGFVTEAFF
TGTGCCAGCAGCTTAGGTTTCGTCACTGAAGCTTTCTTT
>TRBJ2-7|NA|TRBV5-4|few
CASSLGALTSYEQYF
TGTGCCAGCAGCTTGGGGGCTCTCACCTCCTACGAGCAGTACTTC
>TRBJ2-2|TRBD2|TRBV9|NA
CASRSGTSVNTGELFF
TGTGCCAGCAGGTCCGGGACTAGCGTAAACACCGGGGAGCTGTTTTTT
>TRBJ1-1|TRBD1|TRBV10-1|NA
CASSPTGTQDEAFF
TGCGCCAGCAGCCCGACAGGGACACAAGATGAAGCTTTCTTT
>TRBJ1-5|TRBD1|TRBV19|NA
CATAIQGNQPQHF
TGTGCTACCGCTATACAGGGGAATCAGCCCCAGCATTTT
>TRBJ2-2|TRBD2|TRBV2|NA
CASSTGLAGDTGELFF
TGTGCCAGCAGCACGGGACTAGCGGGAGACACCGGGGAGCTGTTTTTT
>TRBJ1-1|TRBD1|TRBV27|once
CASSPSTGEVGNTEAFF
TGTGCCAGCAGTCCGTCGACAGGGGAGGTAGGGAACACTGAAGCTTTCTTT
>TRBJ2-1|NA|TRBV6-1|NA
CASSEASGTLTYNEQFF
TGTGCCAGCAGTGAAGCCTCCGGGACACTCACCTACAATGAGCAGTTCTTC
>TRBJ2-7|NA|TRBV19|NA
CASSIPGNQQYF
TGTGCCAGTAGTATTCCGGGTAACCAGCAGTACTTC
>TRBJ2-2|NA|TRBV6-5|NA
CASSYISGTGELFF
TGTGCCAGCAGTTACATATCGGGTACCGGGGAGCTGTTTTTT
>TRBJ1-3|NA|TRBV5-5|NA
CASSRYTGGNTIYF
TGTGCCAGCAGCCGTTACACGGGAGGAAACACCATATATTTT
>TRBJ2-7|TRBD2|TRBV11-3|NA
CASSLVGLAGYEQYF
TGTGCCAGCAGCTTAGTTGGTCTAGCGGGCTACGAGCAGTACTTC
>TRBJ2-6|TRBD2|TRBV5-1|once
CASSRTSGSAGANVLTF
TGCGCCAGCAGCCGGACTAGCGGGAGTGCAGGGGCCAACGTCCTGACTTTC
>TRBJ2-7|NA|TRBV7-9|NA
CASSLGQYEQYF
TGTGCCAGCAGCTTAGGTCAATACGAGCAGTACTTC
>TRBJ1-1|NA|TRBV27|NA
CASSFRNTEAFF
TGTGCCAGCAGTTTCAGGAACACTGAAGCTTTCTTT
>TRBJ1-1|NA|TRBV6-5|NA
CASSRAGWGNTEAFF
TGTGCCAGCAGTAGGGCAGGGTGGGGGAACACTGAAGCTTTCTTT
>TRBJ2-7|NA|TRBV7-9|NA
CASSFDTSYEQYF
TGTGCCAGCAGCTTTGACACTTCCTACGAGCAGTACTTC
>TRBJ1-2|NA|TRBV30|NA
CGHKRGGYSGYTF
TGTGGCCACAAGCGGGGGGGATATTCCGGCTACACCTTC
>TRBJ1-4|NA|TRBV6-1|NA
CASTVSGKYSELFF
TGTGCCAGCACCGTATCAGGGAAATACTCAGAACTGTTTTTT
>TRBJ2-7|NA|TRBV29-1|NA
CSALGQISYEQYF
TGCAGCGCCCTTGGACAGATCTCCTACGAGCAGTACTTC
>TRBJ2-5|TRBD1|TRBV9|NA
CASSVVGTGNQETQYF
TGTGCCAGCAGCGTAGTAGGGACAGGCAACCAAGAGACCCAGTACTTC
>TRBJ2-2|TRBD1|TRBV7-9|NA
CASGTGGTGELFF
TGTGCCAGCGGGACAGGCGGCACCGGGGAGCTGTTTTTT
>TRBJ2-7|TRBD1|TRBV11-2|NA
CASSLRDSVYYEQYF
TGTGCCAGCAGCCTCCGGGACAGTGTTTACTACGAGCAGTACTTC
>TRBJ1-4|NA|TRBV30|NA
CAWKGRATNEKLFF
TGTGCCTGGAAAGGCCGGGCAACTAATGAAAAACTGTTTTTT
>TRBJ2-7|NA|TRBV5-6|NA
CASSRGSTLYEQYF
TGTGCCAGCAGCCGGGGTTCCACTCTCTACGAGCAGTACTTC
>TRBJ2-7|NA|TRBV7-8|NA
CASSLGRQSYEQYF
TGTGCCAGCAGCTTAGGACGACAGTCCTACGAGCAGTACTTC
>TRBJ1-1|NA|TRBV5-4|NA
CASSLFRENTEAFF
TGTGCCAGCAGCTTGTTCCGGGAGAACACTGAAGCTTTCTTT
>TRBJ2-3|TRBD1|TRBV27|once
CASSWVQGARTDTQYF
TGTGCCAGCAGTTGGGTACAGGGGGCGCGTACAGATACGCAGTATTTT
>TRBJ1-2|NA|TRBV6-5|NA
CASSSGEYGGYTF
TGTGCCAGCAGTTCAGGTGAATACGGTGGCTACACCTTC
>TRBJ2-3|TRBD2|TRBV4-1|NA
CASSQVLAGFTDTQYF
TGCGCCAGCAGCCAAGTACTAGCGGGGTTCACAGATACGCAGTATTTT
>TRBJ2-5|TRBD2|TRBV5-1|NA
CASSPGLAGVSYQTATQYF
TGCGCCAGCAGCCCGGGACTAGCGGGAGTGTCGTACCAGACCGCGACCCAGTACTTC